This T cell receptor beta chain was sequenced during a study of shared clonotypes between healthy human individuals. Trimming cost V 7 bases and J 5 bases, with 19 bases left between them. Germline CDR1 MNHEY, CDR2 SMNVEV (reference sequence). The CDR3 is 15 amino acids. The sample holds one count of this clone. Generated by immunoSEQ multiplex PCR, the TCRdb table keeps only in-frame clones and is missing some. The sample has 550,000 to 850,000 clones; 72% are singletons. The chain couples TRBV27 to TRBJ2-3; TRBD2 is a possible D gene (8 bases). Sequenced sample: memory CD4+ T cells sorted from blood. Subset reported: CD45RA-negative fraction. This TCR was recovered from a woman aged 30 to 39 in good health. The CDR3 bases are TGTGCCAGCACTTCGAAGGGGGCGGGGGGAGATACGCAGTATTTT. It yields the protein CASTSKGAGGDTQYF.